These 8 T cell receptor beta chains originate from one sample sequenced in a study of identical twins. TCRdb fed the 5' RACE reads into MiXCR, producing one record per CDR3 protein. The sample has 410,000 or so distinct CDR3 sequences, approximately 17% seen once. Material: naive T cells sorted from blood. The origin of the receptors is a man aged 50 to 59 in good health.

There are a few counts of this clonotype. For the CDR3, the DNA is TGTGCCAGCAGCCTCATATACCCTAGTCAGCCCCAGCATTTT. Its protein product is CASSLIYPSQPQHF. The chain carries TRBV27 and TRBJ1-5, with unresolved D. Trimming removed 6 bases from V and 6 bases from J, with 15 bases in between. In germline, CDR1 is MNHEY, CDR2 SMNVEV (reference sequence). CDR3 length equals 14 residues.

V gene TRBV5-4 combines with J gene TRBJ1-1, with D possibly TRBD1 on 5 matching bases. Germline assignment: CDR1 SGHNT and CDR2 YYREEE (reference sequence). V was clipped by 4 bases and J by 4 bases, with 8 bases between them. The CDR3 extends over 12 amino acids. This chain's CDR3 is CASSAGLTEAFF. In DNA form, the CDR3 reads TGTGCCAGCAGCGCGGGGCTCACTGAAGCTTTCTTT.

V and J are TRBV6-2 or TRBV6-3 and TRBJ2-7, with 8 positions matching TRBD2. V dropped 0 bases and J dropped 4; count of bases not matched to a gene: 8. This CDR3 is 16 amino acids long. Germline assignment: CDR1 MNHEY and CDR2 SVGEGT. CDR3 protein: CASSYSHQLAVYEQYF. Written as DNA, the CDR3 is TGTGCCAGCAGTTACTCGCATCAACTAGCGGTATACGAGCAGTACTTC.

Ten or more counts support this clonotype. CDR3 amino acids: CASSLARGQNEKLFF. The CDR3 DNA reads as TGTGCCAGCAGCTTAGCGAGGGGGCAAAATGAAAAACTGTTTTTT. V usage is TRBV7-6 and J usage is TRBJ1-4; 7 bases are a match to TRBD1. Losses at the gene ends were 0 bases for V and 5 bases for J; bases not matched to a gene: 3. The CDR3 has 15 residues. Germline-derived CDR1 and CDR2 are SGHVS and FNYEAQ.

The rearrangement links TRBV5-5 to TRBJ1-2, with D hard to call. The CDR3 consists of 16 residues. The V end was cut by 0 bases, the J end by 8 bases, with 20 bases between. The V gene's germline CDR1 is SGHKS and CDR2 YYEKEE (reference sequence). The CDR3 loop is CASSLDKGWAPGGYTF. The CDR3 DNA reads TGTGCCAGCAGCTTGGACAAAGGGTGGGCTCCGGGAGGCTACACCTTC. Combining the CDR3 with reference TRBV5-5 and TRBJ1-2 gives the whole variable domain DAGVTQSPTHLIKTRGQQVTLRCSPISGHKSVSWYQQVLGQGPQFIFQYYEKEERGRGNFPDRFSARQFPNYSSELNVNALLLGDSALYLCASSLDKGWAPGGYTFGSGTRLTVV.

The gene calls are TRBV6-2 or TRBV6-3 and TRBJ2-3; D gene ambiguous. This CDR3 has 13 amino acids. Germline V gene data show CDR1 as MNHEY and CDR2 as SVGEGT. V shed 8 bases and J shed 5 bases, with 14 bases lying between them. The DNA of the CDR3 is TGTGCCAGCCTCAGCGCACTGGGAGATACGCAGTATTTT. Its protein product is CASLSALGDTQYF.

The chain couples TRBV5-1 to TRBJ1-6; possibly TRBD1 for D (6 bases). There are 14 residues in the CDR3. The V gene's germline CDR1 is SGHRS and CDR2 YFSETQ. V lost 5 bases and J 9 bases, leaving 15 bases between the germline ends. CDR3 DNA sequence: TGCGCCAGCAGAGAACAGGGTAATAGTTCACCCCTCCACTTT. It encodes CASREQGNSSPLHF.

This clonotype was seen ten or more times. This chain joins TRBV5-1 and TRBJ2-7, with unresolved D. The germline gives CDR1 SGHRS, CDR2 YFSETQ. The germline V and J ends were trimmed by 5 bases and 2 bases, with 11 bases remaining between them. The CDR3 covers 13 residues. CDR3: CASSMFQTYEQYF. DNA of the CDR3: TGCGCCAGCAGTATGTTCCAAACCTACGAGCAGTACTTC.